A selection of T cell receptor beta chains follows, all from one sample in a study of identical twins. TCRdb itself ran the 5' RACE reads through MiXCR, one entry per CDR3 protein. The profile covers 420,000 or so distinct CDR3 sequences, with 18% appearing a single time and 12% taken by the ten largest. Sequencing input: naive T cells sorted from blood. The receptors here all came from a man between 45 and 60 years old in good health. Each CDR3 is given with its conserved first and last residue. A D gene is named only where the DNA matches it firmly. The size of a clone is reported for some rows only, either as once, few or many, or as a class for expanded clones.

v_call	clone_size	j_call	d_call	cdr3_aa	cdr3_nt
TRBV2	-	TRBJ2-5	-	CASSEQGQSSETQYF	TGTGCCAGCAGTGAACAGGGGCAGAGTTCGGAGACCCAGTACTTC
TRBV20-1	-	TRBJ2-3	TRBD2	CSANSGSADTQYF	TGCAGTGCTAATAGCGGGAGCGCAGATACGCAGTATTTT
TRBV18	-	TRBJ2-2	-	CASSPNSRNTGELFF	TGTGCCAGCTCACCAAACAGTCGGAACACCGGGGAGCTGTTTTTT
TRBV4-3	many	TRBJ2-1	-	CASSQGDQSSYNEQFF	TGCGCCAGCAGCCAAGGGGACCAGAGCTCCTACAATGAGCAGTTCTTC
TRBV6-2/TRBV6-3	few	TRBJ2-7	TRBD1	CASSYWGQGSYEQYF	TGTGCCAGCAGTTACTGGGGACAGGGGTCCTACGAGCAGTACTTC
TRBV10-3	-	TRBJ2-5	TRBD1	CAISGTGVQETQYF	TGTGCCATCAGTGGGACAGGGGTCCAAGAGACCCAGTACTTC
TRBV30	-	TRBJ2-6	TRBD1	CAWSPSLRTGEGSGANVLTF	TGTGCCTGGAGTCCTTCTCTTCGGACAGGGGAGGGCTCTGGGGCCAACGTCCTGACTTTC
TRBV20-1	few	TRBJ1-5	-	CSARQGPNQPQHF	TGCAGTGCTAGACAGGGGCCCAATCAGCCCCAGCATTTT
TRBV5-1	-	TRBJ2-5	TRBD2	CASSRRRGDETQYF	TGCGCCAGCAGCAGACGCCGGGGGGATGAGACCCAGTACTTC
TRBV20-1	-	TRBJ2-1	TRBD2	CSPGTSNEQFF	TGCAGCCCCGGGACTAGCAATGAGCAGTTCTTC
TRBV7-2	few	TRBJ2-1	TRBD2	CASSREVVVNEQFF	TGTGCCAGCAGCCGGGAGGTGGTTGTCAATGAGCAGTTCTTC
TRBV20-1	few	TRBJ2-2	TRBD2	CSAPSSGPNTGELFF	TGCAGTGCCCCCTCTAGCGGGCCGAACACCGGGGAGCTGTTTTTT
TRBV15	-	TRBJ2-1	TRBD2	CATSGTSYNEQFF	TGTGCCACCAGCGGGACTAGTTACAATGAGCAGTTCTTC
TRBV27	-	TRBJ2-1	-	CASSFLGSHNEQFF	TGTGCCAGCAGTTTCCTCGGGAGCCACAATGAGCAGTTCTTC
TRBV27	-	TRBJ2-7	TRBD2	CASSFLGAGGGEQYF	TGTGCCAGCAGTTTTCTCGGGGCGGGAGGTGGGGAGCAGTACTTC
TRBV5-1	-	TRBJ1-6	-	CASSFSMGNSPLHF	TGCGCCAGCAGCTTTTCGATGGGAAATTCACCCCTCCACTTT
TRBV2	few	TRBJ2-3	-	CASSDGEIVTDTQYF	TGTGCCAGCAGTGACGGGGAAATCGTCACAGATACGCAGTATTTT
TRBV4-3	-	TRBJ2-2	-	CASSPVGGTGELFF	TGCGCCAGCAGCCCCGTCGGGGGCACCGGGGAGCTGTTTTTT
TRBV29-1	few	TRBJ2-3	-	CSVTSTDTQYF	TGCAGCGTGACTAGCACAGATACGCAGTATTTT
TRBV5-1	few	TRBJ2-7	TRBD1	CASIGTGAEQYF	TGCGCCAGCATCGGGACAGGGGCCGAGCAGTACTTC
TRBV20-1	many	TRBJ2-1	TRBD2	CSATSGELYNEQFF	TGCAGTGCTACGAGCGGGGAACTTTACAATGAGCAGTTCTTC
TRBV20-1	-	TRBJ2-5	TRBD2	CSARDPLVAGGPSETQYF	TGCAGTGCTAGAGACCCCCTTGTAGCGGGAGGGCCCTCTGAGACCCAGTACTTC
TRBV19	many	TRBJ1-3	-	CASSPADSSGNTIYF	TGTGCCAGTAGTCCTGCGGACAGCTCTGGAAACACCATATATTTT
TRBV12-3/TRBV12-4	-	TRBJ2-7	TRBD2	CASRESGRPYEQYF	TGTGCCAGCAGGGAAAGCGGGAGACCCTACGAGCAGTACTTC
TRBV7-9	-	TRBJ2-1	-	CASSLGPRGANNEQFF	TGTGCCAGCAGCTTAGGCCCGAGGGGCGCGAACAATGAGCAGTTCTTC
TRBV9	-	TRBJ2-3	TRBD1	CASSALQGKGDTQYF	TGTGCCAGCAGCGCCTTACAGGGGAAAGGGGATACGCAGTATTTT
TRBV29-1	many	TRBJ2-1	-	CSVERALGEQFF	TGCAGCGTTGAGAGGGCTCTCGGAGAGCAGTTCTTC
TRBV6-1	-	TRBJ2-3	-	CASSPFRSTDTQYF	TGTGCCAGCAGTCCGTTTCGGAGCACAGATACGCAGTATTTT
TRBV20-1	-	TRBJ1-6	TRBD1	CSARGQPNSPLHF	TGCAGTGCCAGGGGGCAGCCTAATTCACCCCTCCACTTT
TRBV2	many	TRBJ2-2	-	CASSGATNTGELFF	TGTGCCAGCAGTGGAGCCACGAACACCGGGGAGCTGTTTTTT
TRBV24-1	-	TRBJ1-4	-	CTTSDLSRDPNEKLFF	TGTACCACCAGTGATTTGTCCCGGGACCCTAATGAAAAACTGTTTTTT
TRBV5-1	-	TRBJ2-3	-	CASSLREYTDTQYF	TGCGCCAGCAGCTTGAGGGAATACACAGATACGCAGTATTTT
TRBV15	-	TRBJ1-6	-	CATSRGGEHSPLHF	TGTGCCACCAGCAGAGGGGGGGAGCATTCACCCCTCCACTTT
TRBV7-2	few	TRBJ2-7	-	CASSLAGSPNHEQYF	TGTGCCAGCAGCTTAGCGGGGAGTCCAAACCACGAGCAGTACTTC
TRBV12-3/TRBV12-4	many	TRBJ2-3	TRBD2	CASIRGGSSTDTQYF	TGTGCCAGCATCCGGGGGGGGTCTAGCACAGATACGCAGTATTTT
TRBV7-2	few	TRBJ2-1	-	CASSSLRGSYNEQFF	TGTGCCAGCAGCTCTTTGCGGGGCTCCTACAATGAGCAGTTCTTC
TRBV15	few	TRBJ2-1	-	CATSRAEGGYNEQFF	TGTGCCACCAGCAGAGCTGAGGGAGGCTACAATGAGCAGTTCTTC
TRBV7-2	-	TRBJ2-1	TRBD2	CASSPLPGTSGILF	TGTGCCAGCAGCCCACTCCCCGGGACTAGCGGGATTCTCTTC
TRBV28	-	TRBJ2-1	-	CASNTGSYNEQFF	TGTGCCAGCAACACTGGGTCCTACAATGAGCAGTTCTTC
TRBV5-1	once	TRBJ1-5	-	CASSLGTVPNQPQHF	TGCGCCAGCAGCTTGGGGACAGTACCGAATCAGCCCCAGCATTTT